These T cell receptor beta chains were read from a single sample in a study of T-cell memory formation after mild COVID-19. TCRdb analysed the 5' RACE reads with MiXCR anew, one entry per CDR3 protein. The sample lists 500,000 to 550,000 distinct CDR3 sequences, about a fifth occurring once. Source material: PBMCs or a T cell subset sorted from them (not recorded which). These receptors originate from an adult woman who had mild COVID-19 (a few samples of this study predate the infection). Cell type and time point are not known. CDR3s include the opening cysteine and the closing phenylalanine or tryptophan. The D gene is left open where the match is weak. Size values are once, few and many counts, or a class for expanded clones, and some rows have none.

few TRBJ2-1 TRBV5-5 TRBD1 TGTGCCAGCAGTTCACAGGGGTTAGCAAACAATGAGCAGTTCTTC CASSSQGLANNEQFF
few TRBJ2-1 TRBV13 - TGTGCCAGCAGCCACAGGGCCCCCTACAATGAGCAGTTCTTC CASSHRAPYNEQFF
few TRBJ1-2 TRBV19 - TGTGCCATCAGGGATGCTTTGCGAGACTATGGCTACACCTTC CAIRDALRDYGYTF
- TRBJ2-3 TRBV20-1 TRBD2 TGCAGTGCTAGAGGGCTCGCGGGGGGCACAGATACGCAGTATTTT CSARGLAGGTDTQYF
- TRBJ2-5 TRBV11-2 TRBD2 TGTGCCAGCAGCCCGACTAGCGAGATGAGGGGAGAGACCCAGTACTTC CASSPTSEMRGETQYF
few TRBJ1-5 TRBV19 - TGTGCCAGTAGGAGGACAAAGGATCAGCCCCAGCATTTT CASRRTKDQPQHF
few TRBJ1-2 TRBV5-1 TRBD1 TGCGCCAGCAGTCTTGACAGGGGCCTTAACTATGGCTACACCTTC CASSLDRGLNYGYTF
- TRBJ1-1 TRBV10-3 - TGTGCCATCAGTAGGAGCCAGGGGTTCACTGAAGCTTTCTTT CAISRSQGFTEAFF
few TRBJ2-3 TRBV5-1 - TGCGCCAGCAGTCCTGGGACACGGCTTCGCACAGATACGCAGTATTTT CASSPGTRLRTDTQYF
- TRBJ1-5 TRBV2 TRBD1 TGTGCCAGCGGCCCAGACGACAGGGGTGGCAATCAGCCCCAGCATTTT CASGPDDRGGNQPQHF
few TRBJ2-2 TRBV29-1 - TGCAGCGTTAACGCCGGGACGGTGACCGGGGAGCTGTTTTTT CSVNAGTVTGELFF
- TRBJ2-3 TRBV27 - TGTGCCAGCAGTTTTACCGGGGTCCGCACAGATACGCAGTATTTT CASSFTGVRTDTQYF
- TRBJ2-4 TRBV29-1 - TGCAGCGCTGAAAGGCTAGGTCTAAACATTCAGTACTTC CSAERLGLNIQYF
- TRBJ2-2 TRBV4-2 TRBD2 TGTGCCAGCAGCCAAGGGCTAGCGGGAGTGTCCGGGGAGCTGTTTTTT CASSQGLAGVSGELFF
- TRBJ2-7 TRBV3-1 - TGTGCCAGCAGCCTAGGAGTCGGGTTCGACGAGCAGTACTTC CASSLGVGFDEQYF
- TRBJ2-3 TRBV29-1 - TGCAGCTTCATCCAGGGGGGCCAATGGTCAGATACGCAGTATTTT CSFIQGGQWSDTQYF
few TRBJ2-3 TRBV15 - TGTGCCACCAGCAGAGTGCACCCAGATACGCAGTATTTT CATSRVHPDTQYF
- TRBJ1-1 TRBV6-5 - TGTGCCAGCGAACGCGGTCAGGGGAACACTGAAGCTTTCTTT CASERGQGNTEAFF
- TRBJ2-1 TRBV29-1 - TGCAGCGTTGGGCGGAGCAACAATGAGCAGTTCTTC CSVGRSNNEQFF
few TRBJ1-1 TRBV7-3 TRBD1 TGTGCCAGCAGCTTAACGACAGGGCATACTGAAGCTTTCTTT CASSLTTGHTEAFF
- TRBJ1-1 TRBV29-1 - TGCAGCGCTTACGGCGCAGGGGCGGTAGCTTTCTTT CSAYGAGAVAFF
many TRBJ2-1 TRBV20-1 - TGCAGTGCTAGGGGGGGTAGCGAGAACAATGAGCAGTTCTTC CSARGGSENNEQFF
few TRBJ2-1 TRBV12-3/TRBV12-4 TRBD1 TGTGCCAGCAGCCCACCGGGACAGGGACACATTGTGTCCTACAATGAGCAGTTCTTC CASSPPGQGHIVSYNEQFF
few TRBJ2-7 TRBV2 - TGTGCCAGCAGTGAAGGGCAGGGGGGGACTTGGTACGAGCAGTACTTC CASSEGQGGTWYEQYF
- TRBJ2-3 TRBV18 - TGTGCCAGCTCACCACCGGAAAGGGTATACACAGATACGCAGTATTTT CASSPPERVYTDTQYF
- TRBJ2-7 TRBV12-3/TRBV12-4 TRBD2 TGTGCCAGCAGTTTCAGCGGGAGGCGGTACGAGCAGTACTTC CASSFSGRRYEQYF
- TRBJ2-3 TRBV5-1 - TGCGCCAGCAGCTTGGTAATGGGGCTGCCTAGGGATACGCAGTATTTT CASSLVMGLPRDTQYF
few TRBJ2-1 TRBV20-1 TRBD2 TGCAGTGCTAGAGGCCAATTGATGGTAGCGGGAAAGGGCTCCTACAATGAGCAGTTCTTC CSARGQLMVAGKGSYNEQFF
- TRBJ2-7 TRBV20-1 TRBD1 TGCAGTGCTAGAGACGAGGGGACAGGGGTACCCTACGAGCAGTACTTC CSARDEGTGVPYEQYF
- TRBJ2-5 TRBV6-6 TRBD1 TGTGCACTCGTAGGGGGTTACCGGGACAGAACCAACCAAGAGACCCAGTACTTC CALVGGYRDRTNQETQYF
few TRBJ1-6 TRBV4-1 TRBD1 TGCGCCAGCAGCTCCGGGACAGTGAATTCACCCCTCCACTTT CASSSGTVNSPLHF
few TRBJ2-7 TRBV28 - TGTGCCAGCAGGGGACACAGGAGCTCCTACGAGCAGTACTTC CASRGHRSSYEQYF
few TRBJ1-2 TRBV29-1 - TGCAGCGTTGAGGGGCGGGCGAGGGAAGGCTACACCTTC CSVEGRAREGYTF
- TRBJ2-7 TRBV6-1 TRBD1 TGTGCCAGCAGTGAGTGGGACAGGAGCCTCTACGAGCAGTACTTC CASSEWDRSLYEQYF
few TRBJ1-1 TRBV6-6 - TGTGCCAGCAGTCATCCCGCGGGAAACACTGAAGCTTTCTTT CASSHPAGNTEAFF
- TRBJ2-3 TRBV27 - TGTGCCAGCAGTTCCCCAGGTGGGGGTATGGATACGCAGTATTTT CASSSPGGGMDTQYF
- TRBJ1-5 TRBV6-5 - TGTGCCAGCAGTTACTCGAATGGAATCCAGCCCCAGCATTTT CASSYSNGIQPQHF
- TRBJ2-1 TRBV4-2 TRBD2 TGTGCCAGCAGCCCCGGATCTAGCGGGAGGGCCTTCTACAATGAGCAGTTCTTC CASSPGSSGRAFYNEQFF
few TRBJ2-1 TRBV7-9 - TGTGCCAGCAGCTCAGGACTGGTCCTTTTAGAGCAGTTCTTC CASSSGLVLLEQFF
- TRBJ1-2 TRBV12-3/TRBV12-4 - TGTGCCAGCAGTTTATGGCTCAATGGCTACACCTTC CASSLWLNGYTF
few TRBJ2-5 TRBV7-2 TRBD2 TGTGCCAGCAGCTCTAGCGGGAGGCCCCAAGAGACCCAGTACTTC CASSSSGRPQETQYF
- TRBJ1-1 TRBV2 - TGTGCCAGCAGTGGACAAACGAACACTGAAGCTTTCTTT CASSGQTNTEAFF
few TRBJ2-1 TRBV7-9 - TGTGCCAGCAGCTTAACCAGCGATTCTGATCGCGAGCAGTTCTTC CASSLTSDSDREQFF
- TRBJ2-1 TRBV11-2 - TGTGCCAGCAGCCAACAGCAGGGACGGAGTGAGCAGTTCTTC CASSQQQGRSEQFF
- TRBJ2-7 TRBV29-1 - TGCAGCGTTGCAAGCACCTTGGCAGGAGGGTTGTCCGAGCAGTACTTC CSVASTLAGGLSEQYF
- TRBJ1-3 TRBV12-3/TRBV12-4 TRBD1 TGTGCCAGCAGTTTAGGTGTAGGGGGCGGAAACACCATATATTTT CASSLGVGGGNTIYF
- TRBJ2-7 TRBV24-1 - TGTGCCACCAGTGAGGCAGGGAAAAGCTACGAGCAGTACTTC CATSEAGKSYEQYF
few TRBJ1-1 TRBV13 - TGTGCCAGCAGCTCACCTAACGAGCGCCCTTGGGCTTTCTTT CASSSPNERPWAFF
few TRBJ2-2 TRBV12-3/TRBV12-4 TRBD2 TGTGCCAGCAGCCTTCTAGCGGGGGCCGTCACCGGGGAGCTGTTTTTT CASSLLAGAVTGELFF
- TRBJ2-5 TRBV7-9 - TGTGCCAGCAGCCCAGTTAACCAAGAGACCCAGTACTTC CASSPVNQETQYF
few TRBJ2-1 TRBV6-2/TRBV6-3 TRBD2 TGTGCCAGCAGCTCACACTGGACTAGCGGCCTATACAATGAGCAGTTCTTC CASSSHWTSGLYNEQFF
- TRBJ2-4 TRBV12-3/TRBV12-4 - TGTGCCAGCAGTTCAGAGGGGTCCATCGGTTCGAGTAACATTCAGTACTTC CASSSEGSIGSSNIQYF
- TRBJ1-2 TRBV14 TRBD1 TGTGCCAGCAGCCAAGACAGGGGGCGGTTGTATGGCTACACCTTC CASSQDRGRLYGYTF
- TRBJ2-1 TRBV6-2/TRBV6-3 TRBD1 TGTGCCAGCAGTTACTCGATAGGGACAGGGTTCTCCTACAATGAGCAGTTCTTC CASSYSIGTGFSYNEQFF
- TRBJ2-1 TRBV9 - TGTGCCAGCAGCGTGACGGGACTTCAAACGGGAAAGTTCTTC CASSVTGLQTGKFF
many TRBJ1-3 TRBV7-8 - TGTGCCAGCAGCTCTCGCCGGGGGGTCTCTGGAAACACCATATATTTT CASSSRRGVSGNTIYF